These T cell receptor beta chains were read from a single sample in a study of T cell responses to AZD1222 COVID-19 vaccine. Profiled with immunoSEQ multiplex PCR; TCRdb holds only in-frame clones, not every one. The profile shows about 180,000 clones, around 89% of them singletons. The starting material was peripheral blood, obtained 28 days after the second AZD1222 dose. The receptors derive from an adult who received the AZD1222 COVID-19 vaccine. The CDR3 runs from the conserved cysteine through the conserved F or W. Fields, in order: clone size, V gene, D gene, J gene, CDR3 protein, CDR3 DNA. D genes are given only for firm matches. For some rows the clone size is stated as once, few or many, or as a class when expanded; others skip it.

size: .; V: TRBV7-9; D: TRBD1; J: TRBJ2-4; CDR3: CASTSDRGLTKNIQYF; DNA: TGTGCCAGCACCTCGGACAGGGGGCTAACCAAAAACATTCAGTACTTC
size: .; V: TRBV28; D: .; J: TRBJ2-4; CDR3: CASSLPQNIQYF; DNA: TGTGCCAGCAGTTTACCCCAAAACATTCAGTACTTC
size: .; V: TRBV5-1; D: .; J: TRBJ1-4; CDR3: CASSLGRAANNEKLFF; DNA: TGCGCCAGCAGCTTGGGTCGGGCGGCGAATAATGAAAAACTGTTTTTT
size: .; V: TRBV6-2/TRBV6-3; D: .; J: TRBJ2-7; CDR3: CASSYSWQAGQYF; DNA: TGTGCCAGCAGTTACTCGTGGCAGGCCGGGCAGTACTTC
size: .; V: TRBV5-4; D: TRBD1; J: TRBJ2-7; CDR3: CASSRDRGKSDEQYF; DNA: TGTGCCAGCAGCCGGGACAGGGGGAAATCGGACGAGCAGTACTTC
size: .; V: TRBV19; D: .; J: TRBJ1-2; CDR3: CASSIPGAGFGYTF; DNA: TGTGCCAGTAGTATACCTGGGGCAGGGTTTGGCTACACCTTC
size: .; V: TRBV6-7; D: TRBD2; J: TRBJ2-2; CDR3: CASRKSGRTGELFF; DNA: TGTGCCAGCAGAAAGAGCGGGAGGACCGGGGAGCTGTTTTTT
size: .; V: TRBV7-2; D: .; J: TRBJ2-4; CDR3: CASTQGLRNIQYF; DNA: TGTGCCAGCACCCAGGGACTTAGAAACATTCAGTACTTC
size: .; V: TRBV7-8; D: .; J: TRBJ1-3; CDR3: CASTQGSGNTIYF; DNA: TGTGCCAGCACCCAAGGGTCTGGAAACACCATATATTTT
size: .; V: TRBV27; D: .; J: TRBJ2-3; CDR3: CASSLIILGPNTDTQYF; DNA: TGTGCCAGCAGTTTAATCATTTTGGGACCCAACACAGATACGCAGTATTTT
size: .; V: TRBV9; D: .; J: TRBJ2-3; CDR3: CASSVLRSTDTQYF; DNA: TGTGCCAGCAGCGTACTCAGGAGCACAGATACGCAGTATTTT
size: .; V: TRBV6-6; D: TRBD1; J: TRBJ1-5; CDR3: CASSYGSGGMGQPQHF; DNA: TGTGCCAGCAGTTACGGGTCAGGGGGCATGGGTCAGCCCCAGCATTTT
size: .; V: TRBV19; D: .; J: TRBJ2-2; CDR3: CASSLKGRFANTGELFF; DNA: TGTGCCAGTAGTCTAAAGGGGAGATTCGCGAACACCGGGGAGCTGTTTTTT
size: .; V: TRBV19; D: TRBD2; J: TRBJ2-7; CDR3: CASSPQEAGAYEQYF; DNA: TGTGCCAGTAGTCCCCAAGAAGCGGGAGCCTACGAGCAGTACTTC
size: .; V: TRBV5-8; D: TRBD2; J: TRBJ2-2; CDR3: CASRGGAGVTGELFF; DNA: TGTGCCAGCCGGGGGGGAGCGGGAGTCACCGGGGAGCTGTTTTTT
size: .; V: TRBV19; D: .; J: TRBJ2-1; CDR3: CASSMGSGAGRVEQFF; DNA: TGTGCCAGTAGTATGGGATCGGGGGCCGGCCGGGTAGAGCAGTTCTTC
size: .; V: TRBV2; D: TRBD1; J: TRBJ2-2; CDR3: CASSSGQGYTGELFF; DNA: TGTGCCAGCAGTTCCGGACAGGGTTACACCGGGGAGCTGTTTTTT
size: .; V: TRBV29-1; D: TRBD1; J: TRBJ1-2; CDR3: CSVEDNRGNGYTF; DNA: TGCAGCGTTGAAGACAACAGGGGGAATGGCTACACCTTC
size: .; V: TRBV4-3; D: .; J: TRBJ2-1; CDR3: CASSQAQGGYNEQFF; DNA: TGCGCCAGCAGCCAAGCCCAGGGGGGCTACAATGAGCAGTTCTTC
size: .; V: TRBV3-1/TRBV3-2; D: TRBD2; J: TRBJ2-3; CDR3: CASSLGLALSTDTQYF; DNA: TGTGCCAGCAGCCTGGGACTAGCGCTGAGCACAGATACGCAGTATTTT
size: .; V: TRBV28; D: TRBD1; J: TRBJ1-3; CDR3: CASSLWGTGFGNTIYF; DNA: TGTGCCAGCAGTTTATGGGGGACAGGGTTTGGAAACACCATATATTTT
size: .; V: TRBV4-3; D: .; J: TRBJ2-1; CDR3: CASSQDLGGGSEQFF; DNA: TGCGCCAGCAGCCAAGATCTGGGAGGTGGCAGTGAGCAGTTCTTC
size: .; V: TRBV11-1; D: .; J: TRBJ2-5; CDR3: CASRTTTHQETQYF; DNA: TGTGCCAGCAGGACGACTACCCACCAAGAGACCCAGTACTTC
size: .; V: TRBV4-2; D: .; J: TRBJ2-7; CDR3: CASSQAWGGDEQYF; DNA: TGTGCCAGCAGCCAAGCCTGGGGGGGCGACGAGCAGTACTTC
size: .; V: TRBV5-5; D: TRBD2; J: TRBJ2-1; CDR3: CASSVLAGGDGNEQFF; DNA: TGTGCCAGCAGCGTTTTAGCGGGAGGCGATGGGAATGAGCAGTTCTTC
size: .; V: TRBV28; D: .; J: TRBJ2-7; CDR3: CASSKQGFYEQYF; DNA: TGTGCCAGCAGTAAGCAGGGATTTTACGAGCAGTACTTC
size: .; V: TRBV5-6; D: .; J: TRBJ1-1; CDR3: CASSFLRGMDTEAFF; DNA: TGTGCCAGCAGCTTTTTAAGGGGGATGGACACTGAAGCTTTCTTT
size: .; V: TRBV5-6; D: .; J: TRBJ1-1; CDR3: CASSYGTEAFF; DNA: TGTGCCAGCAGCTACGGCACTGAAGCTTTCTTT
size: .; V: TRBV9; D: .; J: TRBJ1-5; CDR3: CASSTSRGAGNQPQHF; DNA: TGTGCCAGCAGCACTTCCCGGGGGGCTGGAAATCAGCCCCAGCATTTT
size: .; V: TRBV14; D: .; J: TRBJ1-5; CDR3: CASSQGPAYSQPQHF; DNA: TGTGCCAGCAGCCAGGGGCCGGCTTATAGTCAGCCCCAGCATTTT
size: few; V: TRBV27; D: TRBD1; J: TRBJ2-7; CDR3: CASSLDRVLARGEQYF; DNA: TGTGCCAGCAGTTTGGACAGGGTCCTAGCAAGGGGAGAGCAGTACTTC
size: .; V: TRBV27; D: .; J: TRBJ1-4; CDR3: CASSTHGSTNEKLFF; DNA: TGTGCCAGCAGTACCCACGGGAGTACTAATGAAAAACTGTTTTTT
size: .; V: TRBV7-8; D: .; J: TRBJ1-1; CDR3: CASSIGGRGTEAFF; DNA: TGTGCCAGCAGCATAGGGGGTCGGGGCACTGAAGCTTTCTTT
size: .; V: TRBV3-1/TRBV3-2; D: .; J: TRBJ1-5; CDR3: CASSQGWGNSNQPQHF; DNA: TGTGCCAGCAGCCAAGGTTGGGGTAATAGCAATCAGCCCCAGCATTTT
size: .; V: TRBV6-2/TRBV6-3; D: .; J: TRBJ1-3; CDR3: CASSHSGNTIYF; DNA: TGTGCCAGCAGCCACTCTGGAAACACCATATATTTT
size: .; V: TRBV21-1; D: .; J: TRBJ1-1; CDR3: CASSIGPRDSNTEAFF; DNA: TGTGCCAGCAGCATCGGTCCACGGGATTCGAACACTGAAGCTTTCTTT
size: .; V: TRBV5-1; D: .; J: TRBJ1-4; CDR3: CASSLAAIATNEKLFF; DNA: TGCGCCAGCAGCTTGGCGGCGATAGCAACTAATGAAAAACTGTTTTTT